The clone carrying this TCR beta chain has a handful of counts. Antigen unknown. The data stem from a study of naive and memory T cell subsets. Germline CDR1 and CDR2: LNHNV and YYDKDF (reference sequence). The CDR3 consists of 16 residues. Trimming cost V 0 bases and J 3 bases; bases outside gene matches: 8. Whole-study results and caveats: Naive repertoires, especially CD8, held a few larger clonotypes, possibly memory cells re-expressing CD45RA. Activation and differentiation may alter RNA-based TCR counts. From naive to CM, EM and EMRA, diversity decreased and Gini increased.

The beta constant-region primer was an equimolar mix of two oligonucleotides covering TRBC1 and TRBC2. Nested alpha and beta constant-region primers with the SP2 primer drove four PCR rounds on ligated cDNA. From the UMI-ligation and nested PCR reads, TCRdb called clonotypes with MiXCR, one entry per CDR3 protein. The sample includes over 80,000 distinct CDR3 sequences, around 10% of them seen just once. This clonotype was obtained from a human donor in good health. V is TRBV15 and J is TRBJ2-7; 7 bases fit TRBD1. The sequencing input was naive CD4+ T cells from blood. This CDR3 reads CATSREKARGNYEQYF. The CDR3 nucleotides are TGTGCCACCAGCAGAGAGAAGGCCAGGGGGAACTACGAGCAGTACTTC.